This TCR beta chain was recorded in a study of cytomegalovirus exposure and HLA in healthy donors. Regarding the study as a whole: Clonal expansion was found to be greater in HLA-associated TCR beta chains than in equally common others in a later analysis. Researchers catalogued roughly 170 TCR beta chains as cytomegalovirus-associated. A later analysis linked a missense DCLRE1C variant to TCR beta V- and J-gene trimming.

In the PCR, 60 Vbeta and 13 Jbeta primers were used. Sequenced by immunoSEQ multiplex PCR; TCRdb stores in-frame clones only, minus some. The profile shows some 33,000 clones, around 60% of them singletons. This clone was counted once. Its specificity is not known. The trim removed 5 bases at V and 7 bases at J, leaving 10 bases unmatched. The CDR3 runs 15 residues. The germline V gene encodes CDR1 MDHEN and CDR2 SYDVKM. This chain links TRBV28 with TRBJ1-5; TRBD1 matches 8 bases. The sample was PBMCs. This receptor was obtained from a man between 45 and 60 years old in good health and CMV-seropositive. In nucleotides, the CDR3 is TGTGCCAGCAGTGGGTTAGGCAGGGGGCCACAGCCCCAGCATTTT. Residues: CASSGLGRGPQPQHF.